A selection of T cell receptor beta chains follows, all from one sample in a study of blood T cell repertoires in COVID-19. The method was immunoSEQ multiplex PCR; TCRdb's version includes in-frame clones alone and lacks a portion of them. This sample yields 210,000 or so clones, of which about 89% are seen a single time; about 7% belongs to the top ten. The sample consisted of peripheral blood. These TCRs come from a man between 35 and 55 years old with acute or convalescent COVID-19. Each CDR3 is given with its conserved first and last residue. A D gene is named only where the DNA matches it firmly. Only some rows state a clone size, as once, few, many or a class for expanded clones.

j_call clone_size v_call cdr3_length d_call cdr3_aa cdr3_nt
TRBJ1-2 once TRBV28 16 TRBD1 CASSPQGTGRVYGYTF TGTGCCAGCAGTCCTCAAGGGACAGGGCGGGTCTATGGCTACACCTTC
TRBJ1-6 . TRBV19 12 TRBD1 CASSNRGSPLHF TGTGCCAGTAGTAACAGGGGTTCACCCCTCCACTTT
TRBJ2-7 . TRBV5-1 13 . CASSHGDSYEQYF TGCGCCAGCAGCCATGGAGATTCCTACGAGCAGTACTTC
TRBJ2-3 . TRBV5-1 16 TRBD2 CASSLEAGGPEDTQYF TGCGCCAGCAGCTTGGAGGCGGGGGGGCCGGAGGATACGCAGTATTTT
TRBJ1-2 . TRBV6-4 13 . CASSESPNYGYTF TGTGCCAGCAGTGAAAGCCCTAACTATGGCTACACCTTC
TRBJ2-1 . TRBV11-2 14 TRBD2 CASSLGRLAHEQFF TGTGCCAGCAGCTTAGGGCGACTAGCCCATGAGCAGTTCTTC
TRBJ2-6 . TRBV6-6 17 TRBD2 CASSPLAGSSGANVLTF TGTGCCAGCAGTCCACTAGCGGGGAGCTCTGGGGCCAACGTCCTGACTTTC
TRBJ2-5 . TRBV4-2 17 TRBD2 CASSQDGGSGDPVAQYF TGTGCCAGCAGCCAAGATGGCGGTAGCGGGGACCCCGTGGCCCAGTACTTC
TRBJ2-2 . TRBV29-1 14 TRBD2 CSVGVAGPTGELFF TGCAGCGTTGGGGTAGCGGGTCCGACCGGGGAGCTGTTTTTT
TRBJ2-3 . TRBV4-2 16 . CASSQEGGYSTDTQYF TGTGCCAGCAGCCAAGAGGGGGGTTATAGCACAGATACGCAGTATTTT
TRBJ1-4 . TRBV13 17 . CASSLGGRREKNEKLFF TGTGCCAGCAGCTTAGGGGGGCGGAGGGAGAAAAATGAAAAACTGTTTTTT
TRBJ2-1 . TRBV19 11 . CASGAYNEQFF TGTGCCAGCGGGGCCTACAATGAGCAGTTCTTC
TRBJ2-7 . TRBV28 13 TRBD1 CASRPTGGYEQYF TGTGCCAGCAGGCCTACAGGGGGATACGAGCAGTACTTC
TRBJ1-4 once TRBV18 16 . CASSLTIDRPHEGLFF TGTGCCAGCTCACTAACTATCGACAGACCACATGAAGGACTGTTTTTT
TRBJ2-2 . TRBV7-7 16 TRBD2 CASSPGTSVNTGELFF TGTGCTAGCAGCCCAGGGACTAGCGTCAACACCGGGGAGCTGTTTTTT
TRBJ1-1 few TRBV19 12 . CASRQGLTEAFF TGTGCCAGTAGACAGGGATTGACTGAAGCTTTCTTT
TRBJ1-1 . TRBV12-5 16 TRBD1 CASGRTQQGVNTEAFF TGTGCTAGTGGTAGGACCCAACAGGGGGTGAACACTGAAGCTTTCTTT
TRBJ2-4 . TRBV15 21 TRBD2 CATSRDPTTSGGELAKNIQYF TGTGCCACCAGCAGAGACCCTACAACTAGCGGGGGGGAACTAGCCAAAAACATTCAGTACTTC
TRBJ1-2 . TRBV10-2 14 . CASSEIQGPSGYTF TGCGCCAGCAGTGAGATACAGGGTCCCTCTGGCTACACCTTC
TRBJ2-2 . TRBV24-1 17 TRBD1 CATSDYGTGVNTGELFF TGTGCCACCAGTGATTATGGGACAGGGGTTAACACCGGGGAGCTGTTTTTT
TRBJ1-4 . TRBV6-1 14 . CASSDRGLNEKLFF TGTGCCAGCAGTGACAGGGGATTAAATGAAAAACTGTTTTTT
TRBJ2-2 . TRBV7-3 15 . CASSPRAEIPGELFF TGTGCCAGCAGCCCGAGGGCAGAAATTCCCGGGGAGCTGTTTTTT
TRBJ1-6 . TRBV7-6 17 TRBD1 CASSPSTGASYNSPLHF TGTGCCAGCAGCCCTTCGACAGGGGCCTCATATAATTCACCCCTCCACTTT
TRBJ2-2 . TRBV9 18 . CASSPSILRPANTGELFF TGTGCCAGCAGCCCGTCAATACTTCGCCCGGCGAACACCGGGGAGCTGTTTTTT
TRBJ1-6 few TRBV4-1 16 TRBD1 CASSSPLGQGNSPLHF TGCGCCAGCAGCTCACCTTTGGGACAGGGGAATTCACCCCTCCACTTT
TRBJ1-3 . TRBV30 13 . CAWNPGTLDTIYF TGTGCCTGGAACCCCGGGACTCTGGACACCATATATTTT
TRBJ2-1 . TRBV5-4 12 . CASSSVSGEQFF TGTGCCAGCAGCTCGGTTTCCGGGGAGCAGTTCTTC
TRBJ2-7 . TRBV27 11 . CASSSLTEQYF TGTGCCAGCAGTTCTTTGACAGAGCAGTACTTC
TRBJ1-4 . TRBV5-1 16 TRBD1 CASSLDPTGGNEKLFF TGCGCCAGCAGCCTGGATCCTACAGGGGGCAACGAAAAACTGTTTTTT
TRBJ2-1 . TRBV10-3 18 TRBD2 CAISELLAGGPNYNEQFF TGTGCCATCAGTGAGCTCCTAGCGGGGGGGCCTAATTACAATGAGCAGTTCTTC
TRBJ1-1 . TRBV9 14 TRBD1 CASSAGFRGLEAFF TGTGCCAGCAGCGCGGGTTTCAGGGGGCTTGAAGCTTTCTTT
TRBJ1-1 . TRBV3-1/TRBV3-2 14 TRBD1 CASTEQGRRTEAFF TGTGCCAGCACCGAACAGGGGAGGCGCACTGAAGCTTTCTTT
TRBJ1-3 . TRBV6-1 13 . CASSESSGNTIYF TGTGCCAGCAGTGAGAGCTCTGGAAACACCATATATTTT
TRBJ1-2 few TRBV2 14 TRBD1 CASDLTGGDYGYTF TGTGCCAGCGACCTTACAGGGGGAGACTATGGCTACACCTTC
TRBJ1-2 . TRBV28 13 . CASSGASNYGYTF TGTGCCAGCAGTGGAGCTTCAAACTATGGCTACACCTTC
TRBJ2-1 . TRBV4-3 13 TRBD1 CASSPQQGPEQFF TGCGCCAGCAGCCCCCAACAGGGGCCCGAGCAGTTCTTC
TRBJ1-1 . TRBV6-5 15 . CASIIRGTLNTEAFF TGTGCCAGCATCATAAGGGGGACGCTGAACACTGAAGCTTTCTTT
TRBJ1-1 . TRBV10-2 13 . CASSEFQATEAFF TGCGCCAGCAGTGAATTCCAGGCCACTGAAGCTTTCTTT
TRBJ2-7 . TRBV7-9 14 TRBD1 CASSERQGSYEQYF TGTGCCAGCAGCGAAAGACAGGGCTCCTACGAGCAGTACTTC
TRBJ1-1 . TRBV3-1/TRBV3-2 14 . CASSQGGGDTEAFF TGTGCCAGCAGCCAAGGAGGAGGGGACACTGAAGCTTTCTTT
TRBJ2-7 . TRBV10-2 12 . CASRTTTYEQYF TGCGCCAGCAGGACTACCACCTACGAGCAGTACTTC
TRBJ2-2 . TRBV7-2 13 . CARGASNTGELFF TGTGCCAGGGGAGCCTCGAACACCGGGGAGCTGTTTTTT
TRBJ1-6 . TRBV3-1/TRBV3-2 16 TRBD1 CASSHFAQTGDSPLHF TGTGCCAGCAGCCACTTCGCCCAGACAGGGGATTCACCCCTCCACTTT
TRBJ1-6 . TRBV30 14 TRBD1 CAWSGQGYNSPLHF TGTGCCTGGAGTGGACAGGGCTATAATTCACCCCTCCACTTT
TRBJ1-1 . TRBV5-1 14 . CASSLAPLPAEAFF TGCGCCAGCAGCTTGGCGCCGCTACCCGCTGAAGCTTTCTTT
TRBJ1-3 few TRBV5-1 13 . CASSWGEGDTIYF TGCGCCAGCAGCTGGGGTGAAGGGGACACCATATATTTT
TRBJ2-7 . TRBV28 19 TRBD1 CASSHNPDRGFPSSYEQYF TGTGCCAGCAGTCATAACCCGGACAGGGGGTTTCCTAGCTCCTACGAGCAGTACTTC
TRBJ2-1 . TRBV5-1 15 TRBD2 CASSFQLAGEEEQFF TGCGCCAGCAGCTTTCAACTAGCGGGGGAGGAGGAGCAGTTCTTC
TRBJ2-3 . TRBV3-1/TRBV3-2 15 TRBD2 CASSLQRGGLDTQYF TGTGCCAGCAGCTTACAGCGGGGGGGCCTAGATACGCAGTATTTT
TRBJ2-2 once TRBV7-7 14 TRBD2 CASSLLAGAGELFF TGTGCCAGCAGCCTACTAGCGGGGGCCGGGGAGCTGTTTTTT
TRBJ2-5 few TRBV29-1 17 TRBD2 CSVLPAGGPSTQETQYF TGCAGCGTTCTTCCAGCGGGGGGGCCGAGTACCCAAGAGACCCAGTACTTC
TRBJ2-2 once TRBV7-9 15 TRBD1 CASSLSQGATGELFF TGTGCCAGCAGCCTGTCACAGGGGGCCACCGGGGAGCTGTTTTTT
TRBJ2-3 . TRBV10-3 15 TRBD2 CAIRRLAGGQDTQYF TGTGCCATCAGGAGACTAGCGGGGGGGCAGGATACGCAGTATTTT
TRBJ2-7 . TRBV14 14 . CASSPGGGQYEQYF TGTGCCAGCAGCCCCGGCGGGGGCCAGTACGAGCAGTACTTC